Each of the 26 T cell receptor beta chains below was sequenced from the same sample in a study of blood T cell repertoires in COVID-19. Some clones are missing from TCRdb's copy, which holds only in-frame ones; the method was immunoSEQ multiplex PCR. The data hold 100,000 to 150,000 clones, with roughly 84% observed a single time. Sequenced input: peripheral blood. These receptors all stem from a woman aged 80 or older with acute or convalescent COVID-19.

The chain joins TRBV6-5 to TRBJ2-7, with D perhaps TRBD1 (6 bases). The germline V gene encodes CDR1 MNHEY and CDR2 SVGAGI. The CDR3 runs to 14 residues. Trimming removed 2 bases at V and 1 base at J, with 9 bases between. DNA of the CDR3: TGTGCCAGCAGTTACAGTGACAGGTCCTACGAGCAGTACTTC. Protein: CASSYSDRSYEQYF.

This chain joins TRBV7-2 and TRBJ1-6, with unresolved D. CDR1 and CDR2 from the germline V gene are SGHTA and FQGNSA. V lost 7 bases and J lost 7, with 11 bases in between. The CDR3 contains 13 residues. Written as DNA, the CDR3 is TGTGCCAGCACCGTAGACTTCAATTCACCCCTCCACTTT. Protein product: CASTVDFNSPLHF.

The chain joins TRBV2 to TRBJ2-3, with TRBD1 matching 8 bases. The CDR3 loop spans 16 amino acids. With V trimmed by 7 bases and J by 1 base, 10 bases remained unmatched. The V gene's germline CDR1 is SNHLY and CDR2 FYNNEI. CDR3 DNA: TGTGCCAGCACAACACCACAGGGGGGTGGCACAGATACGCAGTATTTT. Protein: CASTTPQGGGTDTQYF.

The chain has TRBV7-3 and TRBJ2-1; TRBD2 might be the D (5 bases). Germline V gene lookup returns CDR1 SGHTA and CDR2 FQGTGA. V lost 4 bases to trimming and J lost 9 bases, with 7 bases between them. The CDR3 totals 11 residues. The CDR3 DNA reads as TGTGCCAGCAGCTCTGGAGGTGAGCAGTTCTTC. Amino acids: CASSSGGEQFF.

V is TRBV6-5 and J is TRBJ2-1; 8 bases map to TRBD1. J was trimmed by 4 bases and V by 9 bases; bases with no gene match: 11. The CDR3 is made up of 15 amino acids. Germline V lookup: CDR1 MNHEY, CDR2 SVGAGI. CDR3 sequence (DNA): TGTGCCAGTAGCTCCGGGACAGGTTCATACAATGAGCAGTTCTTC. Its protein product is CASSSGTGSYNEQFF.

The chain joins TRBV10-2 to TRBJ2-5, with 10 bases fitting TRBD1. Germline CDR1 is WSHSY and CDR2 is SAAADI. This CDR3 spans 15 amino acids. V was clipped by 8 bases and J by 4 bases; unmatched bases: 10. CDR3 protein: CASLAGTGVGETQYF. The DNA of the CDR3 is TGCGCCAGCCTCGCTGGGACAGGGGTAGGAGAGACCCAGTACTTC.

The gene calls are TRBV2 and TRBJ1-6; weak D call: TRBD1 (6 bases). The CDR3 runs 18 residues. V lost 7 bases and J lost 0, with 19 bases in between. Germline V gene sequence: CDR1 SNHLY, CDR2 FYNNEI. CDR3 sequence: CASIPGGLSSSYNSPLHF. The CDR3 nucleotides read TGTGCCAGCATCCCCGGGGGGCTCTCCTCCTCCTATAATTCACCCCTCCACTTT. The entire variable domain, with the rest obtained from reference TRBV2 and TRBJ1-6, is as follows: EPEVTQTPSHQVTQMGQEVILRCVPISNHLYFYWYRQILGQKVEFLVSFYNNEISEKSEIFDDQFSVERPDGSNFTLKIRSTKLEDSAMYFCASIPGGLSSSYNSPLHFGNGTRLTVT.

The chain has TRBV21-1 and TRBJ1-5; the DNA was not compared with TRBD1, the D call given in the table. TRBV21-1 corresponds to a pseudogene. This CDR3 comprises 19 residues. The CDR3 reads CASSKAPARGLNSNQPQHF. Here the CDR3 DNA reads TGTGCCAGCAGCAAAGCCCCGGCCAGGGGCTTGAATAGCAATCAGCCCCAGCATTTT.

The rearrangement joins TRBV5-4 to TRBJ2-5, with D possibly matching TRBD1 (5 bases). Germline loops: CDR1 SGHNT, CDR2 YYREEE (reference sequence). The CDR3 runs 14 residues. Trimming took off 2 bases at V and 2 bases at J, with 10 bases between the two ends. Here the CDR3 DNA reads TGTGCCAGCAGCTTCCAAAGGGGTCAAGAGACCCAGTACTTC. This gives the protein CASSFQRGQETQYF.

J is TRBJ2-7 and V is TRBV6-2 or TRBV6-3; TRBD1 matches at 9 bases. Trimming took 5 bases from V and 3 from J; bases not matched to a gene: 5. Per the germline V gene, CDR1 is MNHEY and CDR2 is SVGEGT. The CDR3 contains 14 residues. CDR3 in amino acids: CASSTGQGIYEQYF. CDR3 DNA: TGTGCCAGCAGTACGGGACAGGGAATCTACGAGCAGTACTTC.

This chain uses TRBV28 with TRBJ2-3; 7 positions match TRBD2. Trimming removed 3 bases from V and 0 bases from J; junction bases left unmatched: 3. The CDR3 is 15 residues long. Germline CDR1 is MDHEN and CDR2 is SYDVKM. CDR3 sequence (DNA): TGTGCCAGCAGTTTCCAGCGGGATAGCACAGATACGCAGTATTTT. This sequence encodes CASSFQRDSTDTQYF.

The chain employs TRBV7-2 and TRBJ1-3; D is uncertain. CDR3 length equals 16 residues. Trimming left V 1 base short and J 0 bases short, with 10 bases between. In germline, CDR1 is SGHTA, CDR2 FQGNSA. CDR3 sequence reads: CASSLDGRHSGNTIYF. The CDR3 nucleotides read TGTGCCAGCAGCTTAGACGGCAGGCACTCTGGAAACACCATATATTTT.

The chain links TRBV6-2 or TRBV6-3 to TRBJ2-1; possible D gene TRBD1, 6 bases. Trimming cost V 1 base and J 3 bases, with 16 bases left between them. The germline CDR1 and CDR2 sequences are MNHEY and SVGEGT. There are 17 residues in the CDR3. The CDR3 reads CASSYFPRGAGYNEQFF. CDR3 coding DNA: TGTGCCAGCAGTTACTTTCCCAGGGGCGCTGGCTACAATGAGCAGTTCTTC.

DNA of the CDR3: TGTGCCAGCAGTTACGGGGGGGATGGCAATCAGCCCCAGCATTTT. Translation gives CASSYGGDGNQPQHF. This chain uses TRBV6-6 with TRBJ1-5, with D possibly matching TRBD1 (5 bases). This CDR3 contains 15 residues. V was cut by 2 bases and J by 2 bases, with 10 bases left in between. Per germline, CDR1 MNHNY and CDR2 SVGAGI (reference sequence).

J is TRBJ1-1 and V is TRBV5-1; 7 positions match TRBD1. Trimming at V came to 0 bases and at J to 1 base, leaving 3 bases not matched to a gene. This CDR3 has 15 residues. Germline CDR1 SGHRS, CDR2 YFSETQ. The CDR3 DNA reads TGCGCCAGCAGCTTGGGTAGGGGGCAGAACACTGAAGCTTTCTTT. Encoded protein: CASSLGRGQNTEAFF.

This chain uses TRBV29-1 with TRBJ2-3; D is possibly TRBD2 (6 bases). Trimming removed 4 bases from V and 4 bases from J, with 9 bases in between. This CDR3 spans 12 amino acids. From germline, CDR1 is SQVTM and CDR2 ANQGSEA. The CDR3: CSVVRGADTQYF. The CDR3 DNA reads TGCAGCGTTGTGCGGGGAGCAGATACGCAGTATTTT.

V is TRBV5-5 and J is TRBJ2-2, with a tentative D call TRBD2 (5 bases). Germline V gene lookup returns CDR1 SGHKS and CDR2 YYEKEE (reference sequence). Trimming removed 0 bases at V and 2 bases at J, with 8 bases between. The CDR3 has 15 amino acids. The CDR3, as DNA: TGTGCCAGCAGCTTGGCTGACTACAACACCGGGGAGCTGTTTTTT. Its protein is CASSLADYNTGELFF.

The chain employs TRBV3-1 (or the pseudogene TRBV3-2) and TRBJ1-4; D not certain. Per germline, CDR1 LGHDT and CDR2 YNNKEL (reference sequence). Trimming pared 1 base from V and 14 bases from J, leaving 11 bases between. This CDR3 has 12 amino acids. The CDR3 DNA reads TGTGCCAGCAGCCAAGGTACCCAGAGGCTGTTTTTT. As protein: CASSQGTQRLFF.

This chain uses TRBV5-4 with TRBJ2-5; TRBD1 agrees at 10 bases. The ends lost 2 bases at V and 9 bases at J; junction bases unmatched: 10. Germline V gives CDR1 SGHNT, CDR2 YYREEE (reference sequence). The CDR3 is 15 amino acids. The CDR3 DNA reads TGTGCCAGCAGCTTACCGACAGGGGGCAAGGGGGCCCAGTACTTC. Translating gives CASSLPTGGKGAQYF.

This clone appeared a few times. The rearrangement links TRBV9 to TRBJ1-6; weak D call: TRBD1 (5 bases). This CDR3 region has 16 residues. Germline CDR1 is SGDLS and CDR2 is YYNGEE. Trimming shortened V by 5 bases and J by 7 bases, and 19 bases separated the two germline ends. The DNA for the CDR3 is TGTGCCAGCAGTGAGGCCCAGGGCCTTGACAATTCACCCCTCCACTTT. Translated, it gives CASSEAQGLDNSPLHF. Using reference TRBV9 and TRBJ1-6 for the parts outside the CDR3, the full variable domain is DSGVTQTPKHLITATGQRVTLRCSPRSGDLSVYWYQQSLDQGLQFLIQYYNGEERAKGNILERFSAQQFPDLHSELNLSSLELGDSALYFCASSEAQGLDNSPLHFGNGTRLTVT.

Only a few counts were recorded for this clone. CDR3 residues: CASSPQGVGGYTF. DNA of the CDR3: TGTGCCAGCAGCCCCCAGGGGGTAGGTGGCTACACCTTC. The chain couples TRBV7-6 to TRBJ1-2; 7 bases align to TRBD1. This CDR3 contains 13 residues. V lost 5 bases and J lost 7; bases outside the gene matches: 7. Looked up from germline, CDR1 is SGHVS and CDR2 is FNYEAQ.

The chain combines TRBV6-5 with TRBJ2-7, with 7 bases matching TRBD2. V trimming: 5 bases; J trimming: 0 bases; junction bases outside the gene matches: 7. Germline-derived CDR1 and CDR2 are MNHEY and SVGAGI. CDR3 length equals 15 residues. The CDR3 spells CASSPDLAASYEQYF. The CDR3 DNA reads TGTGCCAGCAGTCCGGATCTAGCGGCCTCCTACGAGCAGTACTTC.

The chain recombines TRBV6-1 with TRBJ1-4; D ambiguous. V was cut by 2 bases and J by 8 bases, with 6 bases left in between. The germline gives CDR1 MNHNS, CDR2 SASEGT. The length of the CDR3 is 12 residues. The CDR3 is CASSEHSEKLFF. CDR3 nucleotide sequence: TGTGCCAGCAGTGAACACAGCGAAAAACTGTTTTTT.

The chain carries TRBV12-5 and TRBJ2-7; no clear D. Germline V gene lookup returns CDR1 LGHNT and CDR2 FRNRAP. CDR3 length equals 12 residues. The germline V and J ends were trimmed by 2 bases and 4 bases, with 6 bases remaining between them. The CDR3 DNA reads as TGTGCTAGTGGTTTGAACAGTTACGAGCAGTACTTC. As protein: CASGLNSYEQYF.

The chain employs TRBV4-2 and TRBJ1-2; the D is unclear. Trimming cost V 1 base and J 6 bases, with 12 bases left between them. This CDR3 has 14 residues. CDR1 is LGHNA, CDR2 YNFKEQ, per germline. Here the CDR3 reads CASSQVVAEHGYTF. CDR3 sequence (DNA): TGTGCCAGCAGCCAAGTGGTGGCAGAACATGGCTACACCTTC.

This chain links TRBV15 with TRBJ1-3; D may be TRBD1 (6 bases). This CDR3 spans 15 amino acids. The V gene lost 3 bases and the J gene lost 1 base, with 10 bases spanning the gap. Germline CDR1 and CDR2: LNHNV and YYDKDF (reference sequence). CDR3 amino acids: CATSSLRGSGNTIYF. CDR3 DNA: TGTGCCACCAGCAGCTTAAGGGGGTCTGGAAACACCATATATTTT.